A selection of T cell receptor beta chains follows, all from one sample in a study of blood T cell repertoires in COVID-19. Measured with immunoSEQ multiplex PCR; TCRdb has only the in-frame clones, and not every one. The sample has about 190,000 clones; approximately 80% are singletons. Input material: peripheral blood. These receptors came from a woman between 50 and 59 years old with acute or convalescent COVID-19. Each CDR3 is given with its conserved first and last residue. D genes are given only for firm matches. A clone size is listed for some rows: how often the clone was seen (once, few, many), or a class if it is expanded.

v_call	clone_size	j_call	cdr3_length	d_call	cdr3_nt	cdr3_aa
TRBV11-2	-	TRBJ2-5	15	TRBD2	TGTGCCAGCAGCCCACTAGCGGGGTACCAAGAGACCCAGTACTTC	CASSPLAGYQETQYF
TRBV19	-	TRBJ2-7	17	-	TGTGCCAGTAGTGAATTGGGGGGAGGACCCTTCTTGTCGGAGCAGTACTTC	CASSELGGGPFLSEQYF
TRBV6-5	-	TRBJ1-1	14	TRBD1	TGTGCCAGCAGTTACTCGTTCAGGGGGCCAGAAGCTTTCTTT	CASSYSFRGPEAFF
TRBV5-1	-	TRBJ2-7	12	-	TGCGCCAGCAGCCCGAGCTCCTACGAGCAGTACTTC	CASSPSSYEQYF
TRBV15	few	TRBJ2-2	15	-	TGTGCCACCAGCAGAGGGGGCTCCGCCACCGGGGAGCTGTTTTTT	CATSRGGSATGELFF
TRBV27	-	TRBJ1-2	14	-	TGTGCCAGCAGTTTAGCCAGGGCAGGCTATGGCTACACCTTC	CASSLARAGYGYTF
TRBV4-1	-	TRBJ1-5	16	TRBD1	TGCGCCAGCAGCCAAACCTCGGGACAGGGATCTCAGCCCCAGCATTTT	CASSQTSGQGSQPQHF
TRBV3-1/TRBV3-2	-	TRBJ2-7	15	-	TGTGCCAGCAGCCAAGAGGCTAGCCTCATCTACGAGCAGTACTTC	CASSQEASLIYEQYF
TRBV18	-	TRBJ2-5	13	-	TGTGCCAGCTCGTCGGGACAAGAGGAGACCCAGTACTTC	CASSSGQEETQYF
TRBV28	-	TRBJ1-3	12	-	TGTGCCAGCCTCGTTCCCGGAAACACCATATATTTT	CASLVPGNTIYF
TRBV7-6	-	TRBJ1-5	15	-	TGTGCCAGCAGCCAGGGCAGGGAAGACAATCAGCCCCAGCATTTT	CASSQGREDNQPQHF
TRBV10-3	few	TRBJ1-5	14	-	TGTGCCATCAGTGGACTGGGGGGGAATCAGCCCCAGCATTTT	CAISGLGGNQPQHF
TRBV6-5	-	TRBJ2-7	14	-	TGTGCCAGCAGTTACGCGGACAGGGAGGGCGAGCAGTACTTC	CASSYADREGEQYF
TRBV21-1	-	TRBJ2-7	14	-	TGTGCCAGCAGCCCCCCCAAAAGGAGTTACGAGCAGTACTTC	CASSPPKRSYEQYF
TRBV24-1	-	TRBJ2-2	13	-	TGTGCCACCAGTGATCCCTCCGGCGGGGAGCTGTTTTTT	CATSDPSGGELFF
TRBV28	-	TRBJ2-2	16	TRBD1	TGTGCCAGCAGTTTATCTGGGACAGGCTACACCGGGGAGCTGTTTTTT	CASSLSGTGYTGELFF
TRBV12-3/TRBV12-4	-	TRBJ2-7	11	-	TGTGCCAGCAGCGAGGGCTACGAGCAGTACTTC	CASSEGYEQYF
TRBV6-5	-	TRBJ2-2	15	TRBD1	TGTGCCAGCAGTCTCGACAGGGGGCTCACCGGGGAGCTGTTTTTT	CASSLDRGLTGELFF
TRBV30	-	TRBJ2-2	16	-	TGTGCCTGGAGTGTAAGTCTGCTCCGCGACACCGGGGAGCTGTTTTTT	CAWSVSLLRDTGELFF
TRBV19	-	TRBJ1-4	12	-	TGTGCCAGTAGTATGAGGAATGAAAAACTGTTTTTT	CASSMRNEKLFF
TRBV19	-	TRBJ1-6	16	-	TGTGCCAGTAGTATAGATGGCCGGGTATCGGGTTCACCCCTCCACTTT	CASSIDGRVSGSPLHF
TRBV18	-	TRBJ1-1	14	-	TGTGCCAGCTCACCATACCAGGGGACGACGGAGGCTTTCTTT	CASSPYQGTTEAFF
TRBV18	few	TRBJ2-1	15	TRBD2	TGTGCCAGCTCCCGGACTAGCGGGAGCTACAATGAGCAGTTCTTC	CASSRTSGSYNEQFF
TRBV2	once	TRBJ2-7	16	TRBD2	TGTGCCAGCCTCGGGACTAGCGGGGTTTTCTCCTACGAGCAGTACTTC	CASLGTSGVFSYEQYF
TRBV28	-	TRBJ1-2	15	-	TGTGCCAGCAGTTTATGGCAGGGGAGAAACTATGGCTACACCTTC	CASSLWQGRNYGYTF
TRBV5-5	-	TRBJ2-7	14	-	TGTGCCAGCAGCCCTACGAGATCGTACTACGAGCAGTACTTC	CASSPTRSYYEQYF
TRBV11-2	-	TRBJ1-4	15	-	TGTGCCAGCAGCTTAGATGGGACATTGGATGAAAAACTGTTTTTT	CASSLDGTLDEKLFF
TRBV19	few	TRBJ1-1	12	-	TGTGCCAGTAGTATAATCGGCACTGAAGCTTTCTTT	CASSIIGTEAFF
TRBV10-3	many	TRBJ2-3	16	TRBD2	TGTGCCATCAGCGATGGGACTAGCGGGAGCACAGATACGCAGTATTTT	CAISDGTSGSTDTQYF
TRBV5-4	-	TRBJ1-2	14	-	TGTGCCAGCAGCCTGGTGGTAGCGAACTATGGCTACACCTTC	CASSLVVANYGYTF
TRBV19	-	TRBJ2-7	14	-	TGTGCCAGTAGTAAGGGGAATATAAACTACGAGCAGTACTTC	CASSKGNINYEQYF
TRBV11-2	-	TRBJ2-7	12	TRBD2	TGTGCCAGCAGCTTGCGGGGGGTGGAGCAGTACTTC	CASSLRGVEQYF
TRBV10-1	-	TRBJ2-7	14	TRBD1	TGCGCCAGCAGTGAGTCGAACCCGGGACAGGGTATTTACTTC	CASSESNPGQGIYF
TRBV13	-	TRBJ2-1	16	TRBD1	TGTGCCAGCAGCTTGCCGACAGGGGTCTCCTACAATGAGCAGTTCTTC	CASSLPTGVSYNEQFF
TRBV28	-	TRBJ1-5	15	-	TGTGCCAGCAGGACCCGGGGAGGCGCGGGTCAGCCCCAGCATTTT	CASRTRGGAGQPQHF
TRBV10-3	-	TRBJ1-4	12	TRBD1	TGTGCCACCGGGACAGCAAATGAAAAACTGTTTTTT	CATGTANEKLFF
TRBV7-7	-	TRBJ2-5	15	TRBD1	TGTGCCAGCAGCCTAGGGGACAGGGGTCAAGAGACCCAGTACTTC	CASSLGDRGQETQYF
TRBV5-1	-	TRBJ1-3	15	-	TGCGCCAGCAGCTTGGGACACGTCGAACGGGGCACCATATATTTT	CASSLGHVERGTIYF
TRBV28	-	TRBJ1-1	17	-	TGTGCCAGCAGTTTCTCGGACAGCTTCAGAATTAACACTGAAGCTTTCTTT	CASSFSDSFRINTEAFF
TRBV6-1	-	TRBJ1-5	16	-	TGTGCCAGCAGTGATCGACAGGTTAGGGTTCGACAGCCCCAGCATTTT	CASSDRQVRVRQPQHF
TRBV28	-	TRBJ2-7	19	TRBD2	TGTGCCAGCAGTTTAACGGCGCCGGGACTAGCGGGAAGCTCCTACGAGCAGTACTTC	CASSLTAPGLAGSSYEQYF
TRBV6-6	-	TRBJ2-3	17	TRBD2	TGTGCCAGCAGTCCTGGACTAGCGGGGGTCCGCACAGATACGCAGTATTTT	CASSPGLAGVRTDTQYF
TRBV19	-	TRBJ1-1	12	-	TGTGCCAGTAGTAAGGAAGGGGCTGAAGCTTTCTTT	CASSKEGAEAFF
TRBV6-1	-	TRBJ2-7	16	-	TGTGCCAGCAGTGGGGGCACAAGTAGAGTCTCCTACGAGCAGTACTTC	CASSGGTSRVSYEQYF
TRBV5-4	many	TRBJ2-1	16	TRBD2	TGTGCCAGCAGGGGGGGCGGGACTAGCGGTTCCAATGAGCAGTTCTTC	CASRGGGTSGSNEQFF
TRBV14	-	TRBJ2-7	15	TRBD1	TGTGCCAGCAGCCGCCGGGACAGCCTTTCCTACGAGCAGTACTTC	CASSRRDSLSYEQYF
TRBV6-6	-	TRBJ1-3	18	-	TGTGCCAGCAGTCGCCTCGTGCCGGCACTAGGGACTGGAAACACCATATATTTT	CASSRLVPALGTGNTIYF
TRBV6-1	few	TRBJ1-1	16	-	TGTGCCAGCAGTGAAAGTATCGGCAGGGGCATAACTGAAGCTTTCTTT	CASSESIGRGITEAFF
TRBV9	-	TRBJ1-5	16	-	TGTGCCAGCAGCGTGCCGACTGACAGGCCCAATCAGCCCCAGCATTTT	CASSVPTDRPNQPQHF
TRBV7-6	-	TRBJ1-5	18	TRBD1	TGTGCCAGCAGCCAAGGGACAGGGGGTCCCTATAGCAATCAGCCCCAGCATTTT	CASSQGTGGPYSNQPQHF
TRBV7-6	-	TRBJ2-7	11	-	TGTGCCAGCAGCTTAGATCAGGAGCAGTACTTC	CASSLDQEQYF
TRBV2	-	TRBJ2-2	16	TRBD1	TGTGCCAGCACTTCATTACAGGGGTTGGACACCGGGGAGCTGTTTTTT	CASTSLQGLDTGELFF
TRBV19	-	TRBJ1-2	14	TRBD1	TGTGCCAGTAGTATTCAGGGGGCAGCCTATGGCTACACCTTC	CASSIQGAAYGYTF
TRBV27	-	TRBJ2-7	16	TRBD2	TGTGCCAGCAGCAAAGGGCCAGCGGGGGCCCGCTACGAGCAGTACTTC	CASSKGPAGARYEQYF
TRBV18	-	TRBJ1-4	13	-	TGTGCCAGCTCACCACCGACACGGGGAAAACTGTTTTTT	CASSPPTRGKLFF
TRBV5-1	-	TRBJ2-2	14	-	TGCGCCAGCAGCTTGCCTAGTAGCACCGGGGAGCTGTTTTTT	CASSLPSSTGELFF
TRBV7-9	-	TRBJ2-7	18	TRBD1	TGTGCCAGCAGCTTAGCGCACGTCCGGGACAGGGGGAACAACGAGCAGTACTTC	CASSLAHVRDRGNNEQYF